The 14 T cell receptor beta chains listed next were all sequenced from one sample in a study of a mutant IDH1 vaccine in newly diagnosed glioma. Generated by immunoSEQ multiplex PCR, the TCRdb table keeps only in-frame clones and is missing some. The profile shows tens of thousands of clones, roughly four fifths of them singletons. Time point: week 35, safety follow-up. All doses held 300 ug of mutant IDH1 20-mer peptide, with topical imiquimod. For these TCRs, the target antigens are not known. Material: PBMCs, obtained from a glioma patient whose treatment included an IDH1 peptide vaccine. The receptors shown here come from a man between 45 and 60 years old with glioma.

As concerns this clone: At one boundary the junction diverges from the germline segment, which might be a read error. The chain carries TRBV6-5 and TRBJ2-7; a possible D gene is TRBD2 (6 bases). The germline V gene has CDR1 MNHEY and CDR2 SVGAGI. The CDR3 extends over 15 amino acids. The CDR3 sequence: CASSYSGAGSYGQYF. CDR3 bases: TGTGCCAGCAGTTACTCGGGTGCGGGATCCTACGGGCAGTACTTC.

The J gene is TRBJ1-2, the V gene TRBV11-3; 7 bases map to TRBD1. Germline trimming cut 6 bases from V and 3 bases from J; bases unmatched to any gene: 7. Per the germline V gene, CDR1 is SGHNT and CDR2 is YENEEA. This CDR3 has 14 amino acids. CDR3 loop: CASSPSGGYYGYTF. The CDR3 coding sequence is TGTGCCAGCAGTCCCTCAGGGGGATACTATGGCTACACCTTC. The whole variable domain, remainder taken from reference TRBV11-3 and TRBJ1-2, is EAGVVQSPRYKIIEKKQPVAFWCNPISGHNTLYWYLQNLGQGPELLIRYENEEAVDDSQLPKDRFSAERLKGVDSTLKIQPAELGDSAVYLCASSPSGGYYGYTFGSGTRLTVV.

The chain has TRBV10-3 and TRBJ1-5; TRBD1 might be the D (5 bases). Germline CDR1 reads ENHRY; CDR2 reads SYGVKD. With 6 bases removed from V and 8 bases from J, the gap between germline ends came to 14 bases. The length of the CDR3 is 13 residues. The CDR3 coding sequence is TGTGCCATCAGGGACATCCTGGGGGAGCCCCAGCATTTT. Translated, it gives CAIRDILGEPQHF.

The chain combines TRBV6-6 with TRBJ1-4; maybe TRBD1 (6 bases). The germline V gene encodes CDR1 MNHNY and CDR2 SVGAGI (reference sequence). The CDR3 is made up of 15 amino acids. The germline V and J ends were trimmed by 2 bases and 4 bases, with 11 bases remaining between them. CDR3 residues: CASSYPRGINEKLFF. The CDR3 DNA sequence: TGTGCCAGCAGTTACCCGAGGGGGATTAATGAAAAACTGTTTTTT.

V is TRBV25-1 and J is TRBJ2-1; D is undetermined. Germline-derived CDR1 and CDR2 are MGHDK and SYGVNS. V lost 2 bases and J 5 bases, leaving 16 bases between the germline ends. This CDR3 comprises 16 residues. CDR3 nucleotide sequence: TGTGCCAGCAGTGAAGGTCCGGACGCCATTAACAATGAGCAGTTCTTC. Encoded protein: CASSEGPDAINNEQFF.

This clone was picked up a small number of times. The chain is built from TRBV7-9 and TRBJ1-4, with D unresolved. CDR3 length: 14 residues. Between the trimmed V and J ends, which lost 4 bases and 5 bases, there was a span of 11 bases. The germline V gene encodes CDR1 SEHNR and CDR2 FQNEAQ (reference sequence). CDR3 amino acids: CASSYEAVNEKLFF. CDR3 coding DNA: TGTGCCAGCAGCTATGAGGCCGTAAATGAAAAACTGTTTTTT.

The J gene is TRBJ2-6, the V gene TRBV5-1; D possibly matches TRBD1 or TRBD2 (5 bases each). CDR3 length equals 17 residues. The V and J ends lost 0 bases and 3 bases respectively, with 13 bases between them. Germline-derived CDR1 and CDR2 are SGHRS and YFSETQ. The CDR3 bases are TGCGCCAGCAGCTTGGCCTCGGGAAGGGGTGGGGCCAACGTCCTGACTTTC. Protein product: CASSLASGRGGANVLTF.

This sequence joins TRBV5-4 and TRBJ2-1, with D possibly matching TRBD2 (5 bases). This CDR3 contains 15 residues. Germline V gene lookup returns CDR1 SGHNT and CDR2 YYREEE (reference sequence). V was pared by 4 bases and J by 7 bases, with 18 bases between. The CDR3 coding sequence is TGTGCCAGCAGCCCAAAGAGGGCCCCGGGGAATGAGCAGTTCTTC. Amino acids: CASSPKRAPGNEQFF.

The V and J genes are TRBV7-2 and TRBJ2-7; a possible D gene is TRBD1 (6 bases). Germline lookup yields CDR1 SGHTA and CDR2 FQGNSA. V lost 1 base and J lost 6, with 13 bases in between. This CDR3 region has 14 residues. CDR3 loop: CASSLGRGQFEQYF. CDR3 nucleotide sequence: TGTGCCAGCAGCTTAGGCCGAGGACAGTTCGAGCAGTACTTC.

The chain combines TRBV28 with TRBJ2-7; 14 bases align to TRBD2. The junction had 7 bases not matched to a gene; V was cut back by 6 bases and J by 3 bases. The germline gives CDR1 MDHEN, CDR2 SYDVKM. CDR3 length equals 16 residues. The CDR3 DNA sequence: TGTGCCAGCAGCTTGACTAGCGGGAGGGCTCGCTACGAGCAGTACTTC. Translation gives CASSLTSGRARYEQYF.

The chain is built from TRBV30 and TRBJ1-1; D may be TRBD1 (6 bases). Germline CDR1 is GTSNPN and CDR2 is SVGIG (reference sequence). The CDR3 contains 13 residues. The V end lost 3 bases, the J end lost 1 base, and 9 bases lay between the germline ends. The CDR3 here is CAWSRGPNTEAFF. The CDR3 nucleotides are TGTGCCTGGAGCAGGGGCCCGAACACTGAAGCTTTCTTT.

This clone is a singleton in its sample. The chain carries TRBV27 and TRBJ2-7; 8 bases match TRBD1. The CDR3 covers 14 residues. Germline V lookup: CDR1 MNHEY, CDR2 SMNVEV (reference sequence). The V and J ends lost 8 bases and 5 bases, in that order; junction bases with no gene match: 11. The CDR3 protein is CASAWQGAINEQYF. DNA for the CDR3: TGTGCCAGCGCCTGGCAGGGGGCTATCAACGAGCAGTACTTC.

This clone has a single count. V is TRBV6-1 and J is TRBJ2-1; D might be TRBD1 or TRBD2, each matching 5 bases. Trimming pared 6 bases from V and 5 bases from J, leaving 11 bases between. Germline lookup yields CDR1 MNHNS and CDR2 SASEGT. CDR3 length: 13 amino acids. CDR3: CASRGRLHNEQFF. Here the CDR3 DNA reads TGTGCCAGCAGGGGACGGCTACACAATGAGCAGTTCTTC.

The chain has TRBV10-2 and TRBJ1-4; possible D gene TRBD1, 5 bases. The CDR3 extends over 14 amino acids. Per the germline V gene, CDR1 is WSHSY and CDR2 is SAAADI. V was trimmed by 0 bases and J by 7 bases, leaving 9 bases between them. The CDR3 nucleotides are TGCGCCAGCAGTGAGTCTACGAGGGGTGAAAAACTGTTTTTT. This translates into CASSESTRGEKLFF.